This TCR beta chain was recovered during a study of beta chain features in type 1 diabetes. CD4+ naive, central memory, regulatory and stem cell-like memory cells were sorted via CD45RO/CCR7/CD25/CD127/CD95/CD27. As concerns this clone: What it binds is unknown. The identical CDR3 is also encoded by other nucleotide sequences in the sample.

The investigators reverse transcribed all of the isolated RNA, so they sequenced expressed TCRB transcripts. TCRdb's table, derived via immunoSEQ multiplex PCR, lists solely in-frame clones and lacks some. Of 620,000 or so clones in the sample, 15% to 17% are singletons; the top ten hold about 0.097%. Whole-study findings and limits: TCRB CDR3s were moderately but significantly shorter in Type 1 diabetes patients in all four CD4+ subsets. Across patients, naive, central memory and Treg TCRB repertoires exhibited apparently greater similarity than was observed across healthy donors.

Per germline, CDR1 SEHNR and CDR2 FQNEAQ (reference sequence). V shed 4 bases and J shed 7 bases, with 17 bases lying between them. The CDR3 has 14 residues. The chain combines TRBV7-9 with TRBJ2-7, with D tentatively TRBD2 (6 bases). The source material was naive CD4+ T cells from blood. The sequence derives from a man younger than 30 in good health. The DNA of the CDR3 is TGTGCCAGCAGCTACACCGGGGCCGGGGGTGAGCAGTACTTC. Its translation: CASSYTGAGGEQYF.